This passage covers 5 T cell receptor beta chains from one sample sequenced in a study of T cells in Graves' hyperthyroidism and ophthalmopathy. Template material for amplifying TCR beta CDR3 regions consisted of RNA transcripts. A first-round RT-PCR of the TCR CDR3 used the HTBI primer set. TCRdb analysed the multiplex PCR reads with MiXCR anew, one entry per CDR3 protein. The sample holds approximately 870,000 distinct CDR3 sequences, roughly 40% seen once. Sequenced input: blood. These TCRs come from a man aged 18 to 30 with Graves' hyperthyroidism.

This clonotype was recorded many times. The rearrangement joins TRBV2 to TRBJ2-6; D perhaps matches TRBD2 (5 bases). Trimming took off 2 bases at V and 0 bases at J, with 5 bases between the two ends. Germline CDR1 SNHLY, CDR2 FYNNEI. The CDR3 is 15 residues long. CDR3 in amino acids: CASSERGSGANVLTF. The CDR3, as DNA: TGTGCCAGCAGTGAACGGGGCTCTGGGGCCAACGTCCTGACTTTC.

The chain joins TRBV29-1 to TRBJ2-7; TRBD2 matches at 7 bases. Per the germline V gene, CDR1 is SQVTM and CDR2 is ANQGSEA. V was pared by 8 bases and J by 7 bases, with 14 bases of the junction left unmatched. CDR3 length equals 13 residues. The CDR3 loop is CSPREWEGREQYF. The CDR3 DNA is TGCAGCCCGCGGGAGTGGGAGGGCCGTGAGCAGTACTTC.

This clonotype was counted at least ten times. The genes are TRBV15 and TRBJ1-1; D gene unclear. With 5 bases removed from V and 5 bases from J, the gap between germline ends came to 18 bases. CDR3 length equals 15 residues. In germline, CDR1 is LNHNV, CDR2 YYDKDF (reference sequence). The CDR3 spells CATSGERERGTEAFF. In nucleotides, the CDR3 is TGTGCCACCAGCGGGGAACGGGAGAGAGGAACTGAAGCTTTCTTT.

V usage is TRBV10-3 and J usage is TRBJ2-5; D possibly matches TRBD1 or TRBD2 (5 bases each). The CDR3 is made up of 13 amino acids. Germline V gene lookup returns CDR1 ENHRY and CDR2 SYGVKD. Between the trimmed V and J ends, which lost 8 bases and 5 bases, there was a span of 15 bases. CDR3 DNA: TGTGCCATCCGCAAAGGGTGGGGGGAGACCCAGTACTTC. This gives the protein CAIRKGWGETQYF.

At least ten counts were recorded for this clonotype. This chain uses TRBV15 with TRBJ2-7; 8 nucleotides agree with TRBD1. This CDR3 has 15 residues. With V trimmed by 1 base and J by 0 bases, 2 bases remained unmatched. Germline V gives CDR1 LNHNV, CDR2 YYDKDF (reference sequence). The DNA for the CDR3 is TGTGCCACCAGCAGAGTAACAGGGGGCTCCTACGAGCAGTACTTC. Translation gives CATSRVTGGSYEQYF.